The T cell receptor (beta chain) described here comes from a study of T cells in Graves' hyperthyroidism and ophthalmopathy. Turning to the study itself: Sampling of peripheral blood happened at initial diagnosis, prior to any treatment.

Study observations and caveats: Onset of ophthalmopathy came a median approximately 6.8 months after the model predicted it.

Regions amplified from RNA transcripts were the TCR beta CDR3 regions. Researchers ran a first-round RT-PCR on the TCR CDR3 using the HTBI primer set. From the multiplex PCR reads, TCRdb called clonotypes with MiXCR, one entry per CDR3 protein. The repertoire holds fewer than 650,000 distinct CDR3 sequences, with about 15% as singletons. Together with thyroid ultrasound, orbital computed tomography, serum thyroxine and TRAb, clinical symptoms were used for diagnoses. This clonotype was seen repeatedly, ten times or more. What it recognizes is unknown. The germline V gene has CDR1 DFQATT and CDR2 SNEGSKA (reference sequence). The CDR3 has 15 residues. The V end lost 3 bases, the J end lost 3 bases, and 18 bases lay between the germline ends.

The sequencing sample was made of blood. This TCR was sampled from a middle-aged woman with Graves' ophthalmopathy. The gene calls are TRBV20-1 and TRBJ2-7, with D maybe TRBD2 (6 bases). DNA for the CDR3: TGCAGTGCTAGTTTACCCGGGAGTGGGAACTACGAGCAGTACTTC. Amino acid sequence: CSASLPGSGNYEQYF.